One T cell receptor (beta chain) is described in this entry. The data belong to a study of shared clonotypes between healthy human individuals. Study-level information: Aged 18 to 49, the donors were two women and a few men.

Genomic DNA belonging to each subset was distributed in equal measure over several immunoSEQ plates. Each PCR replicate from the sorted subsets contained around 200 ng DNA, which is tens of thousands of T cell genomes. Per the original data handling: From ImmunoSEQ came sequences covering only the junction and carrying no quality scores, so filtering differed. The data were produced by immunoSEQ multiplex PCR, yet TCRdb's version contains in-frame clones alone and is incomplete. V, J and clone size derive from that table, while D and trimming were established from the DNA sequence. The table includes about 380,000 clones, 95% to 97% detected once. The CDR3 spans 13 residues. Germline lookup yields CDR1 MDHEN and CDR2 SYDVKM. V was shortened by 3 bases and J by 6 bases, with 9 bases between the two germline ends.

The sample was memory CD8+ T cells sorted from blood. Documented subset: CD45RO+ cells pooled with CCR7-negative TemRA cells. The sequence was collected from a man under 40 in good health. The chain uses TRBV28 and TRBJ2-1, with D hard to call. CDR3 sequence reads: CASSLPRFNEQFF. The CDR3 bases are TGTGCCAGCAGTTTGCCTAGGTTCAATGAGCAGTTCTTC.